This entry lists 30 T cell receptor beta chains sequenced from one sample in a study of breast tumors, draining lymph nodes, adjacent tissues (dated by TCRdb to about 2016). The lymph node samples were taken from the axillary draining lymph nodes of breast cancer patients. The method behind the library was multiplex PCR. The data were produced on an Illumina HiSeq 2000. The public reads were run again by TCRdb, first through fastp at Q25 and then through MiXCR, and only productive beta chains were kept. Duplicate CDR3 protein sequences are folded into a single record with the most common DNA and genes. The sample table holds 200,000 to 250,000 distinct CDR3 sequences, of which about 34% were seen once. The ten most abundant clones make up 1.4% of the sample. The sequenced sample consisted of axillary lymph node tissue. Receptors were obtained from a female donor with breast cancer. Some clones in this sample may be carry-over from other donors' samples.

Concerning this clonotype: This may come from a read error, since a much larger clone is one base off. The J gene is TRBJ1-1, the V gene TRBV7-2; possible D gene TRBD1, 5 bases. Germline CDR1 reads SGHTA; CDR2 reads FQGNSA. This CDR3 has 15 residues. Trimming took 1 base from V and 4 from J, leaving 13 bases between them. In DNA form, the CDR3 reads TGTGCCAGCAGCTTAGGGGTAGGGGCCCGCACTGAAGCTTTCTTT. Its protein product is CASSLGVGARTEAFF. The whole variable domain, filled in from reference TRBV7-2 and TRBJ1-1, reads GAGVSQSPSNKVTEKGKDVELRCDPISGHTALYWYRQSLGQGLEFLIYFQGNSAPDKSGLPSDRFSAERTGGSVSTLTIQRTQQEDSAVYLCASSLGVGARTEAFFGQGTRLTVV.

The rearrangement links TRBV2 to TRBJ1-5, with TRBD1 as a possible D gene (5 bases). Germline V gives CDR1 SNHLY, CDR2 FYNNEI. Trimming took off 3 bases at V and 4 bases at J, with 13 bases between the two ends. The CDR3 is made up of 15 amino acids. Written as DNA, the CDR3 is TGTGCCAGCAGTGAGGCAGAGGGGTCAAATCAGCCCCAGCATTTT. This codes for CASSEAEGSNQPQHF.

This clonotype was recorded at least ten times. The rearrangement links TRBV19 to TRBJ2-1; TRBD1 agrees at 11 bases. The ends lost 3 bases at V and 8 bases at J; junction bases unmatched: 9. CDR3 length equals 16 residues. Germline CDR1 is LNHDA and CDR2 is SQIVND (reference sequence). Here the CDR3 reads CASSIPGQGGGDEQFF. CDR3 in DNA: TGTGCCAGTAGTATCCCGGGACAGGGGGGTGGGGATGAGCAGTTCTTC.

The gene calls are TRBV12-3 or TRBV12-4 and TRBJ2-2, with TRBD1 matching over 8 bases. With V trimmed by 5 bases and J by 5 bases, 7 bases remained unmatched. The CDR3 has 15 residues. CDR3 sequence (DNA): TGTGCCAGCAGTCCGCGGACAGGGTCGACCGGGGAGCTGTTTTTT. Amino acid sequence: CASSPRTGSTGELFF.

This clonotype was seen many times. The CDR3 is CASSRTPAPLTYGYTF. DNA of the CDR3: TGTGCCAGCAGTCGTACGCCGGCACCCTTAACTTATGGCTACACCTTC. V and J are TRBV6-6 and TRBJ1-2; D not certain. This CDR3 is 16 amino acids long. In germline, CDR1 is MNHNY, CDR2 SVGAGI (reference sequence). V lost 5 bases and J lost 5, with 21 bases in between.

There are many counts of this clonotype. The chain combines TRBV19 with TRBJ1-4; 7 positions agree with TRBD1. The germline V gene has CDR1 LNHDA and CDR2 SQIVND (reference sequence). This CDR3 is 11 amino acids long. V dropped 10 bases and J dropped 8; count of bases not matched to a gene: 4. CDR3 coding DNA: TGTGCCACTGGGACAGTAGAAAAACTGTTTTTT. Protein: CATGTVEKLFF.

This clonotype was observed at least ten times. This chain links TRBV19 with TRBJ1-5, with a possible D match to TRBD1 (6 bases). CDR1 and CDR2 from the germline V gene are LNHDA and SQIVND (reference sequence). The CDR3 covers 12 residues. Trimming cost V 6 bases and J 6 bases, with 9 bases left between them. The CDR3 reads CASRGASQPQHF. DNA for the CDR3: TGTGCCAGTAGGGGGGCCAGTCAGCCCCAGCATTTT.

This clonotype was found many times. The J gene is TRBJ1-2, the V gene TRBV30; D call uncertain. Trimming cost V 0 bases and J 4 bases, with 9 bases left between them. The germline V gene has CDR1 GTSNPN and CDR2 SVGIG (reference sequence). The CDR3 sequence is 13 residues long. In nucleotides, the CDR3 is TGTGCCTGGAGTGTACAGACACTCTATGGCTACACCTTC. It encodes CAWSVQTLYGYTF.

This clonotype was seen at least ten times. V is TRBV6-5 and J is TRBJ2-1; 7 nucleotides match TRBD2. CDR1 and CDR2 (germline): MNHEY, SVGAGI. After removal of 2 bases from V and 8 bases from J, the junction contained 9 bases not matched to a gene. The CDR3 has 15 amino acids. CDR3 DNA sequence: TGTGCCAGCAGTTACGATGCGCGGGGGAGGGATGAGCAGTTCTTC. It is translated as CASSYDARGRDEQFF.

As for this clonotype: A read error may be the cause here, since a much bigger clone is one base away. The chain is built from TRBV7-8 and TRBJ2-2, with D perhaps given as TRBD1 or TRBD2 (5 bases each). This CDR3 contains 17 residues. Germline V CDR1 and CDR2: SGHVS, FQNEAQ. The CDR3 protein is CASRPRGFRADTGQLFF. CDR3 DNA: TGTGCCAGCAGGCCCAGAGGGTTCAGGGCCGACACCGGGCAGCTGTTTTTT. The variable domain in full, with the rest retrieved from reference TRBV7-8 and TRBJ2-2, is GAGVSQSPRYKVAKRGQDVALRCDPISGHVSLFWYQQALGQGPEFLTYFQNEAQLDKSGLPSDRFFAERPEGSVSTLKIQRTQQEDSAVYLCASRPRGFRADTGQLFFGEGSRLTVL.

In its sample, this clonotype was seen many times. V and J are TRBV5-5 and TRBJ1-2, with D unresolved. From germline, CDR1 is SGHKS and CDR2 YYEKEE (reference sequence). CDR3 size: 14 residues. The germline V and J ends were trimmed by 4 bases and 2 bases, with 12 bases remaining between them. The CDR3 spells CASSPIQSNYGYTF. The CDR3 region has the DNA TGTGCCAGCAGCCCGATCCAGTCGAACTATGGCTACACCTTC. The whole variable domain, filled in from reference TRBV5-5 and TRBJ1-2, reads DAGVTQSPTHLIKTRGQQVTLRCSPISGHKSVSWYQQVLGQGPQFIFQYYEKEERGRGNFPDRFSARQFPNYSSELNVNALLLGDSALYLCASSPIQSNYGYTFGSGTRLTVV.

At least ten counts were recorded for this clonotype. The chain recombines TRBV24-1 with TRBJ2-7, with D uncertain. The CDR3 loop spans 12 amino acids. V was shortened by 7 bases and J by 4 bases, with 10 bases between the two germline ends. Germline-derived CDR1 and CDR2 are KGHDR and SFDVKD. CDR3 bases: TGTGCCACCAGCCCAACTGGTTACGAGCAGTACTTC. It is translated as CATSPTGYEQYF.

The V gene is TRBV20-1, the J gene TRBJ1-6; maybe TRBD1 (6 bases). There are 16 residues in the CDR3. CDR1 is DFQATT and CDR2 is SNEGSKA in the germline V gene (reference sequence). Trimming removed 2 bases at V and 7 bases at J, with 18 bases between. The CDR3 region is CSARLGAVSSNSPLHF. CDR3 coding DNA: TGCAGTGCTAGATTGGGGGCAGTATCTTCAAATTCACCCCTCCACTTT.

The V and J genes are TRBV7-9 and TRBJ2-7, with TRBD1 as a possible D gene (5 bases). From germline, CDR1 is SEHNR and CDR2 FQNEAQ (reference sequence). The V gene lost 6 bases and the J gene lost 5 bases, with 17 bases spanning the gap. This CDR3 has 14 residues. DNA of the CDR3: TGTGCCAGCAGTCGGATAGGGGCAACGGACGAGCAGTACTTC. Translation: CASSRIGATDEQYF. The whole variable domain, filled in from reference TRBV7-9 and TRBJ2-7, reads DTGVSQNPRHKITKRGQNVTFRCDPISEHNRLYWYRQTLGQGPEFLTYFQNEAQLEKSRLLSDRFSAERPKGSFSTLEIQRTEQGDSAMYLCASSRIGATDEQYFGPGTRLTVT.

This clonotype turned up a few times. This sequence may be a read error, since a much larger clone differs from it by one base. CDR3 amino acids: CASSLNSGVGETQHF. Written as DNA, the CDR3 is TGTGCCAGCAGCTTAAACTCGGGAGTGGGAGAGACCCAGCACTTC. The J gene is TRBJ2-5, the V gene TRBV7-3; D is possibly TRBD2 (6 bases). The germline V gene has CDR1 SGHTA and CDR2 FQGTGA. This CDR3 spans 15 amino acids.

This clonotype appeared a few times. A read error is possible here, since a much larger clone lies one base away. This is likely a read error, given that the CDR3 carries no conserved phenylalanine or tryptophan at its end. The V and J genes are TRBV6-5 and TRBJ2-7, with D uncertain. CDR1 and CDR2 (germline): MNHEY, SVGAGI. This CDR3 is 13 amino acids long. Trimming pared 5 bases from V and 3 bases from J, leaving 11 bases between. This CDR3 reads CASSQGSVYEQYS. CDR3 nucleotides: TGTGCCAGCAGTCAAGGGTCCGTCTACGAGCAGTACTCC.

The rearrangement joins TRBV7-9 to TRBJ2-5, with D possibly being TRBD1 or TRBD2 (5 bases each). The V and J ends lost 2 bases and 5 bases respectively, with 12 bases between them. This CDR3 is built from 14 residues. Germline CDR1 is SEHNR and CDR2 is FQNEAQ (reference sequence). DNA for the CDR3: TGTGCCAGCAGCTTAATGGGGGTATGGGAGACCCAGTACTTC. This translates into CASSLMGVWETQYF.

In regard to this clonotype: Just one base apart from a much larger clone, this may be a read error. The genes are TRBV11-2 and TRBJ2-1, with unresolved D. CDR1 is SGHAT, CDR2 FQNNGV, per germline. This CDR3 contains 20 residues. Trimming took off 5 bases at V and 14 bases at J, with 40 bases between the two ends. In nucleotides, the CDR3 is TGTGCCAGCAGCCTCCCCCTAGGCTCCGCTCCCTCAACGAAGGATTGGAAAAAGTTCTTC. It specifies CASSLPLGSAPSTKDWKKFF.

This clonotype was recorded only once. The chain joins TRBV25-1 to TRBJ2-7; TRBD1 might be the D (6 bases). The CDR3 totals 12 residues. Per the germline V gene, CDR1 is MGHDK and CDR2 is SYGVNS. Between the trimmed V and J ends, which lost 5 bases and 5 bases, there was a span of 10 bases. The CDR3 DNA reads TGTGCCAGCAGTCCTACAGGGAACGAGCAGTACTTC. Encoded protein: CASSPTGNEQYF.

V and J are TRBV7-9 and TRBJ1-3; 9 bases line up with TRBD1. Looked up from germline, CDR1 is SEHNR and CDR2 is FQNEAQ (reference sequence). This CDR3 has 18 amino acids. With 5 bases clipped from V and 1 base from J, the junction kept 12 bases outside the gene matches. CDR3 loop: CASSPPRGQGVSGNTIYF. The CDR3 nucleotides are TGTGCCAGCAGCCCGCCCCGGGGACAGGGTGTTTCTGGAAACACCATATATTTT.

Only a few counts were recorded for this clonotype. The chain carries TRBV6-6 and TRBJ2-2; no firm D call. Deletions cut 5 bases from V and 7 bases from J, with 5 bases between. The CDR3 consists of 11 residues. Germline assignment: CDR1 MNHNY and CDR2 SVGAGI (reference sequence). CDR3 nucleotide sequence: TGTGCCAGCAGTCACGGCGGGGAGCTGTTTTTT. Protein product: CASSHGGELFF.

Of note for this clonotype: The missing conserved phenylalanine or tryptophan at the end of this CDR3 makes a read error likely. The chain employs TRBV19 and TRBJ2-4; D unresolved. The CDR3 contains 16 residues. Germline V gene lookup returns CDR1 LNHDA and CDR2 SQIVND (reference sequence). V gave up 6 bases and J gave up 2 bases, with 17 bases separating them. CDR3 nucleotides: TGTGCCAGTAGCTCACTCAGCGCATACCCCAAAAACATTCAGTACTCC. This codes for CASSSLSAYPKNIQYS.

This clonotype was picked up one time. As the CDR3 is not closed by the conserved phenylalanine or tryptophan, this likely results from a read error. The genes are TRBV7-9 and TRBJ2-1; a possible D gene is TRBD2 (5 bases). CDR3 size: 14 residues. Germline values: CDR1 SEHNR, CDR2 FQNEAQ (reference sequence). The CDR3 loop is CASSPGRGYNEQFS. CDR3 coding DNA: TGTGCCAGCAGCCCCGGACGGGGTTACAACGAGCAGTTCTCC.

Many counts were recorded for this clonotype. The J gene is TRBJ2-7, the V gene TRBV7-9, with 9 positions matching TRBD1. The germline gives CDR1 SEHNR, CDR2 FQNEAQ (reference sequence). V was clipped by 3 bases and J by 5 bases; unmatched bases: 14. The length of the CDR3 is 17 residues. Here the CDR3 reads CASSFPGSQGANNEQYF. In nucleotides, the CDR3 is TGTGCCAGCAGCTTTCCTGGCTCACAGGGGGCTAACAACGAGCAGTACTTC.

This clonotype has a handful of counts. The chain combines TRBV18 with TRBJ2-7; D not certain. This CDR3 has 15 amino acids. Germline assignment: CDR1 KGHSH and CDR2 LQKENI. Trimming left V 3 bases short and J 6 bases short, with 18 bases between. The CDR3 DNA is TGTGCCAGCTCACCCGATCCGGGTCCTACTGGCGAGCAGTACTTC. Protein sequence: CASSPDPGPTGEQYF.

The table lists this clonotype with many counts. The chain employs TRBV5-1 and TRBJ1-6; D perhaps matches TRBD1 (5 bases). CDR3 size: 13 residues. V was clipped by 4 bases and J by 12 bases, with 14 bases between them. CDR1 SGHRS and CDR2 YFSETQ come from the germline V gene. Here the CDR3 DNA reads TGCGCCAGCAGCCAGCAGTGGGACGGACCCCTCCACTTT. Translating gives CASSQQWDGPLHF.

The gene calls are TRBV27 and TRBJ2-7, with a tentative D call TRBD1 (5 bases). Trimming left V 3 bases short and J 0 bases short, with 9 bases between. CDR3 length equals 14 residues. Germline CDR1 is MNHEY and CDR2 is SMNVEV (reference sequence). The CDR3 region is CASSFDRFSYEQYF. The CDR3, as DNA: TGTGCCAGCAGTTTCGACAGATTCTCCTACGAGCAGTACTTC.

There are many counts of this clonotype. The chain is built from TRBV2 and TRBJ2-7; maybe TRBD1 (5 bases). With 5 bases removed from V and 1 base from J, the gap between germline ends came to 6 bases. Germline V lookup: CDR1 SNHLY, CDR2 FYNNEI. The length of the CDR3 is 12 residues. The CDR3 region is CASSRQSYEQYF. DNA of the CDR3: TGTGCCAGCAGTCGACAGTCCTACGAGCAGTACTTC.

This clonotype was seen ten or more times. The V and J genes are TRBV11-1 and TRBJ2-7; 11 nucleotides line up with TRBD2. V lost 3 bases and J lost 3; bases outside the gene matches: 1. Germline CDR1 is SGHAT and CDR2 is FQDESV (reference sequence). The CDR3 length is 14 residues. CDR3 sequence reads: CASSFGTSGYEQYF. DNA of the CDR3: TGTGCCAGCAGCTTTGGGACTAGCGGCTACGAGCAGTACTTC. Complete variable domain (other parts from reference TRBV11-1 and TRBJ2-7): EAEVAQSPRYKITEKSQAVAFWCDPISGHATLYWYRQILGQGPELLVQFQDESVVDDSQLPKDRFSAERLKGVDSTLKIQPAELGDSAMYLCASSFGTSGYEQYFGPGTRLTVT.

In its sample, this clonotype was seen many times. The V gene is TRBV20-1, the J gene TRBJ2-7; 8 bases agree with TRBD2. CDR3 size: 12 residues. Germline values: CDR1 DFQATT, CDR2 SNEGSKA (reference sequence). CDR3 region: CRAGGVLYEQYF. The CDR3 bases are TGCAGGGCGGGGGGCGTTTTGTACGAGCAGTACTTC.